A selection of T cell receptor beta chains follows, all from one sample in a study of patients and donors after allogeneic stem cell transplantation. TCRdb fed the RT-PCR reads into MiXCR, producing one record per CDR3 protein. This table holds around 200,000 distinct CDR3 sequences, around 41% found once. Sequencing input: blood, either unsorted or a sorted T cell fraction (not recorded which). Source of these receptors: a human donor who was either an allogeneic HSCT recipient or a stem cell or donor lymphocyte infusion donor (not recorded which). It is not recorded whose cells these are; they may come from a transplant donor. CDR3s include the opening cysteine and the closing phenylalanine or tryptophan.

V gene	J gene	CDR3 length	CDR3 protein
TRBV7-6	TRBJ1-4	14	CASSVQATNEKLFF
TRBV5-1	TRBJ2-2	14	CASSLTENTGELFF
TRBV27	TRBJ2-7	15	CASALAGAGIHEQYF
TRBV6-5	TRBJ1-1	14	CASSYSPVGTEAFF
TRBV20-1	TRBJ1-3	14	CSARYPDSGNTIYF
TRBV28	TRBJ1-2	16	CASSFLGTGLNYGYTF
TRBV10-3	TRBJ2-1	15	CAISDRDRIYNEQFF
TRBV27	TRBJ2-3	17	CASSLSAGAVIEDTQYF
TRBV5-1	TRBJ2-3	14	CASSSSNVGDTQYF
TRBV29-1	TRBJ1-4	12	CSVVGLVGKLFF
TRBV20-1	TRBJ2-7	13	CSARSRSSYEQYF
TRBV7-2	TRBJ1-6	16	CASSLLGTGENSPLHF
TRBV7-2	TRBJ2-2	16	CASSLVVAVRTGELFF
TRBV3-1	TRBJ2-6	18	CASSQEYSVRSGANVLTF
TRBV24-1	TRBJ1-5	14	CATIDQGFQQPQHF
TRBV12-3/TRBV12-4	TRBJ1-1	13	CASSASGNTEAFF
TRBV7-2	TRBJ2-2	15	CASSLDVSKFGELFF
TRBV7-2	TRBJ1-2	13	CASSLLANYGYTF
TRBV11-2	TRBJ1-1	13	CASSRQLNTEAFF
TRBV7-2	TRBJ1-6	16	CASSPSWDSLFSPLHF
TRBV29-1	TRBJ1-2	12	CSVGLARDGYTF
TRBV5-1	TRBJ1-3	14	CASSSTGPGNTIYF
TRBV6-2/TRBV6-3	TRBJ2-7	15	CASRRTGSRVNEQYF
TRBV12-3/TRBV12-4	TRBJ1-6	14	CASSLRVSNSPLHF
TRBV29-1	TRBJ1-2	12	CSVETGFDGYTF
TRBV4-1	TRBJ1-3	13	CASSQASGNTIYF
TRBV21-1	TRBJ1-5	15	CASSKGGKGNQPQHF
TRBV5-1	TRBJ1-2	13	CASRDRSSYGYTF
TRBV12-3/TRBV12-4	TRBJ2-5	17	CASSLGNLAGHQETQYF
TRBV7-9	TRBJ1-3	17	CASSLSDLGDRWGTIYF
TRBV12-3/TRBV12-4	TRBJ1-6	16	CASSLRTGYGVSPLHF
TRBV10-3	TRBJ1-5	14	CAIRNSGNGQPQHF
TRBV4-1	TRBJ2-1	15	CASSQGGTGYNEQFF
TRBV12-3/TRBV12-4	TRBJ2-5	13	CASRAGQGETQYF
TRBV5-1	TRBJ1-6	16	CASSLDTGTANSPLHF
TRBV12-3/TRBV12-4	TRBJ1-2	13	CASSPRTGNGYTF
TRBV6-6	TRBJ1-2	17	CASSYPLRDRGREGYTF
TRBV5-1	TRBJ2-1	14	CASSQTHETAQQFF
TRBV24-1	TRBJ1-5	12	CATSDWGQPQHF
TRBV10-3	TRBJ2-1	17	CAISGQGWGGSYNEQFF
TRBV5-1	TRBJ1-2	17	CASSQRTGGAANYGYTF
TRBV7-9	TRBJ1-1	15	CASSPPSQGNTEAFF
TRBV5-1	TRBJ1-2	16	CASSLVGTLDRYGYTF
TRBV5-1	TRBJ1-5	13	CASSLDRSTPQHF
TRBV12-3/TRBV12-4	TRBJ1-5	14	CASSSGDSNQPQHF
TRBV11-1	TRBJ2-3	15	CASSLKSSSTDTQYF
TRBV3-1	TRBJ2-2	16	CASSQEGLTNTGELFF
TRBV7-9	TRBJ1-4	15	CASSYDRVTNEKLFF
TRBV4-2	TRBJ1-2	15	CASSQGPGRTIPYTF
TRBV5-5	TRBJ1-5	15	CASSLEPGATSPQHF
TRBV18	TRBJ1-2	15	CASSPPGQGVYGYTF